The 9 T cell receptor beta chains presented below share a single source sample, sequenced in a study of Graves' ophthalmopathy and Graves' hyperthyroidism (dated by TCRdb to the late 2010s). Reads for this sample came from an Illumina HiSeq 2000. For repertoire sequencing, TCR beta CDR3 regions were amplified from RNA transcripts. The first round of RT-PCR was done with HTBI primers and the Qiagen OneStep RT-PCR kit, and was followed by a second round of multiplex PCR, then size selection and purification. TCRdb trimmed public reads at Q25 via fastp, called clones via MiXCR and kept in-frame beta chains. Duplicate CDR3 protein sequences are folded into a single record with the most common DNA and genes. For this sample there are about 410,000 distinct CDR3 sequences; approximately 16% appear just once. Roughly 1.5% of the sample goes to the ten largest clones. The sequenced sample was peripheral blood. These receptors came from a woman younger than 30 with Graves' ophthalmopathy. Donor details come from another sample of the same person, matched by shared clones.

CDR3 nucleotide sequence: TGTGCCAGCAGTTCCTCCGGGACAGGGAGTAATCAGCCCCAGCATTTT. Amino acid sequence: CASSSSGTGSNQPQHF. This chain connects TRBV12-3 or TRBV12-4 to TRBJ1-5; 9 bases match TRBD1. The V gene end was trimmed by 4 bases and the J gene end by 4 bases; junction bases not matched to a gene: 8. The CDR3 spans 16 residues.

This chain connects TRBV12-5 to TRBJ1-5, with D unresolved. V dropped 4 bases and J dropped 1 base, with 11 bases sitting between them. The V gene's germline CDR1 is LGHNT and CDR2 FRNRAP. This CDR3 contains 15 residues. For the CDR3, the DNA is TGTGCTAGTGGTTCGGGTGAGGGAAGCAATCAGCCCCAGCATTTT. It codes for CASGSGEGSNQPQHF.

This clonotype was found many times. The CDR3 spells CASSSGTGRYEQYF. CDR3 bases: TGTGCCAGCAGCTCCGGGACAGGAAGATACGAGCAGTACTTC. This chain uses TRBV6-5 with TRBJ2-7; 8 positions agree with TRBD1. The germline V gene encodes CDR1 MNHEY and CDR2 SVGAGI. The CDR3 has 14 amino acids. V dropped 6 bases and J dropped 4; count of bases not matched to a gene: 8.

In this sample, this clonotype turned up many times. V is TRBV11-1 and J is TRBJ2-7; a weak D match, TRBD1 (6 bases). V dropped 8 bases and J dropped 3 bases, with 14 bases sitting between them. In germline, CDR1 is SGHAT, CDR2 FQDESV (reference sequence). The length of the CDR3 is 13 residues. CDR3 protein: CASESTGRYEQYF. The CDR3 coding sequence is TGTGCCAGCGAGTCCACAGGGCGCTACGAGCAGTACTTC.

The V call is TRBV10-3, the J call TRBJ2-7, with 7 nucleotides matching TRBD1. CDR1 and CDR2 from the germline V gene are ENHRY and SYGVKD. V trimming: 4 bases; J trimming: 1 base; junction bases outside the gene matches: 10. The CDR3 runs 16 residues. The chain's CDR3 is CAISAPPGQSSYEQYF. Written as DNA, the CDR3 is TGTGCCATCAGTGCCCCACCGGGACAGAGTTCCTACGAGCAGTACTTC.

V usage is TRBV11-2 and J usage is TRBJ2-7; D call uncertain. The CDR3 runs to 13 residues. Germline lookup yields CDR1 SGHAT and CDR2 FQNNGV. The V end was cut by 5 bases, the J end by 2 bases, with 10 bases between. The CDR3 is CASSTNLAYEQYF. Written as DNA, the CDR3 is TGTGCCAGCAGCACCAACTTAGCCTACGAGCAGTACTTC.

In this sample, this clonotype turned up many times. The CDR3 bases are TGCAGTGCTAGAGATCCGTACCAAGAGACCCAGTACTTC. Protein product: CSARDPYQETQYF. The chain joins TRBV20-1 to TRBJ2-5; D unclear. Germline CDR1 DFQATT, CDR2 SNEGSKA (reference sequence). V shed 0 bases and J shed 0 bases, with 5 bases lying between them. The CDR3 contains 13 residues.

This clonotype was seen many times. The V call is TRBV27, the J call TRBJ2-7; unclear D gene. Trimming cost V 7 bases and J 3 bases, with 7 bases left between them. Germline V gene sequence: CDR1 MNHEY, CDR2 SMNVEV (reference sequence). The CDR3 loop spans 11 amino acids. CDR3 coding DNA: TGTGCCAGCACATCCTACTACGAGCAGTACTTC. Its protein product is CASTSYYEQYF.

This clonotype came up many times. A much larger clone lies a single base off, so this may be a read error. The chain has TRBV27 and TRBJ1-1; D is possibly TRBD1 (6 bases). V was cut by 3 bases and J by 4 bases, with 9 bases left in between. Per germline, CDR1 MNHEY and CDR2 SMNVEV (reference sequence). The CDR3 runs to 13 residues. CDR3 loop: CASSLGGPTEAFF. The CDR3 DNA is TGTGCCAGCAGTTTGGGGGGGCCCACTGAAGCTTTCTTT.